This T cell receptor beta chain was identified during a study of cytomegalovirus exposure and HLA in healthy donors (dated by TCRdb to 2016 to 2017). Regarding the research as a whole: In an earlier analysis of about 560 of the donors, 276 Gb of sequence data and just under 120 million unique TCR beta sequences from about 190 million T cells were reported. An early release covering roughly 600 HLA-typed donors comprised around 300 gigabases of sequencing data and approximately 85 million unique TCR sequences. Among the roughly 390 genotyped donors, roughly 80% belonged to the genetic ancestry cluster associated with self-reported Caucasian donors. The study aimed to test whether signatures of past pathogen exposure could be identified by cataloging public T cell receptors. The study used immunosequencing to profile the T cell repertoires of approximately 640 subjects and linked those repertoires to cytomegalovirus serostatus. Besides the first cohort of about 730 subjects, a separate validation cohort made up of 120 different subjects was used. High-throughput TCR immunosequencing, statistical association of individual TCRs with disease status, and machine learning were combined to predict cytomegalovirus infection status. To study patterns of TCR occurrence, a later analysis re-analyzed previously published TCR beta repertoires from around 670 donors and added high-resolution HLA genotyping. The later analysis used no new phenotypic data to find candidate immune exposures, relying instead on TCR beta sequences and their occurrence across donors. To decide whether each TCR beta V gene segment behaved as functional or pseudogenic, an earlier analysis of nearly 600 of the donors relied on high-throughput TCR beta sequencing. Donor age, sex, ethnicity and CMV serostatus were compiled together with the repertoire data. A later genetic analysis used genome-wide SNP genotypes for about 65% of the 666 donors, treating that subset as a discovery cohort. All discovery cohort repertoires had been generated using a single sequencing platform. HLA typing included class I and class II loci at four-digit resolution. The number of typed donors differed by locus: 629-630 for A, B, C, DRB1 and DQB1; roughly 510 for DQA1; fewer than 610 for DPA1; and roughly 490 for DPB1. Roughly five DR-DQ haplotypes were handled as single units for association and clustering, since linkage in the cohort was strong. Among 398 genotyped donors of the cohort, an average of around 250,000 unique TCR beta nucleotide sequences was sequenced per donor, of which about 19% were non-productive.

The cohort was made up of roughly 670 healthy bone marrow donors. At the time of sampling, all cohort members were nominally healthy, though unrecorded immune exposures were likely present. The donor tested CMV seronegative, placing the donor among the 300 to 450 seronegative members of the cohort. A peripheral blood sample was provided by each donor, and peripheral blood mononuclear cells were used for TCR beta sequencing. Genomic DNA was extracted from the blood cell samples with the Qiagen DNeasy Blood Extraction Kit. The investigation overall reported the following: In vitro tests confirmed that a few of the cytomegalovirus-associated TCR beta chains recognize cytomegalovirus antigens. A cluster of highly shared sequence variants was judged likely to represent a technical artifact of the sequencing pipeline. According to a later analysis, parvovirus B19, influenza, CMV and Epstein-Barr virus appeared linked to several top co-occurrence clusters. Compared with the approximately 670-donor mean, donors in an Asian-associated ancestry cluster had fewer N-insertions in productive TCRs, according to a later genetic analysis. Strong co-occurrence of HLA alleles, especially DR and DQ, made assigning TCR associations to individual alleles difficult. In a later analysis, most CMV-associated TCR beta chains were found to appear HLA-restricted, with HLA associations seemingly driven largely by CMV exposure. Across donors, most TCR sequences were observed very rarely, whereas some public TCRs were present in many individuals. In a later analysis, TCR association rates were found to vary across HLA loci, with the most associated TCRs seen for DRB1 alleles and the fewest for HLA-C alleles. Specific HLA alleles were associated with 15,000 to 20,000 TCR beta sequences at a false discovery rate of 0.05 in a later analysis. The earlier analysis of 587 of the donors excluded about 16 rarely observed V segments, including chromosome 9 orphons, because counts were too low. Linkage disequilibrium might explain the correlated functional status among segregating V segments, but an unknown experimental factor could not be excluded. In a later analysis, HLA-associated TCR beta chains showed more clonal expansion and lower generation probabilities than non-associated chains that were equally common. An association between a missense DCLRE1C variant and V-gene and J-gene trimming of TCR beta chains was found in a later genetic analysis and replicated in an independent cohort. The authors suggested that the approach could potentially be generalized to other disease states and immunological phenotypes. A further reported finding was that TCR beta sequences accurately predicted the HLA-A and HLA-B alleles for most subjects in the first cohort. In both the original and validation cohorts, the classifier was reported to diagnose cytomegalovirus status with high specificity and sensitivity. Roughly uniform sequencing depth across donors was assumed in presence/absence analyses, although this assumption may not hold. An earlier analysis of 450 to 750 of the donors showed that most TCR beta V segments appeared in productive rearrangements either about 90% or about 30% of the time, which broadly matched IMGT annotations. This cohort had only TCR beta chains sequenced, and the lack of alpha or paired-chain data limited which features could be detected. HLA typing was unavailable for some donors at each locus, so association tests used only the typed subset. A total of some 180 TCR beta chains were listed by the study as associated with cytomegalovirus. The only immune exposure information available for the cohort was CMV serostatus.

Points on this clone: Its antigen is still unknown. No base qualities exist here, and no much larger clone lies one base off it.

The library was prepared using the immunoSEQ multiplex PCR assay. The multiplex PCR relied on a mix of 60 forward primers for TCR Vbeta segments and 13 reverse primers for TCR Jbeta segments. A multiplex PCR assay on genomic DNA amplified the CDR3 region of rearranged TCR beta genes. The amplified TCR beta libraries were sequenced on the Illumina HiSeq System as 87-base-pair reads. In the source study's methods: A later analysis tallied roughly 76 million unique TCR beta chains across the approximately 670 repertoires, and some 12 million of those chains were shared by two or more donors. Raw reads were error-corrected and collapsed into unique sequences by a nearest-neighbor algorithm in which closely related sequences were merged to remove PCR and sequencing errors. V, D and J gene segments were assigned by aligning CDR3 sequences to IMGT reference sequences. For a sequence to be retained, a match of at least six nucleotides to both a V gene segment and a J gene segment was required. Rearrangements were classified as productive when the CDR3 lacked stop codons and remained in frame with V and J, and all other rearrangements were classified as non-productive. CDR3 was defined according to IMGT convention as the region running from the second conserved V-encoded cysteine to the conserved J-encoded phenylalanine. The earlier analysis of about 590 of the donors excluded sequences that lacked an unambiguous match to a single V gene segment. An earlier analysis of several hundred of the donors called V segments functional above 56.7% productive rearrangements and segregating when the between-donor standard deviation exceeded 5%. To diagnose cytomegalovirus status from the catalog of TCR beta chain sequences, a statistical classification framework was built. V and J gene assignment, in a later analysis, came from comparing TCR nucleotide sequences with IMGT/GENE-DB human TR gene sequences. In a later analysis, CDR3 sequences and most-parsimonious VDJ recombination scenarios were assigned using the TCRdist pipeline. In a later analysis, each TCR beta chain was defined by its CDR3 amino acid sequence together with its V-gene family, and reads without a unique V-gene family were excluded. To address suspected cross-contamination and a sequencing artifact, a later analysis removed roughly 640 highly shared, low-generation-probability nucleotide sequences. In a later analysis, a clonal expansion index was calculated for each public chain from normalized within-repertoire ranks of inferred template counts. In a later analysis, generation probabilities were computed using a VDJ recombination model fitted to out-of-frame rearrangements, and the results were checked against IGoR. In a later analysis, hypergeometric tests were used to score TCR-TCR, TCR-HLA and TCR-CMV co-occurrence, with a repertoire-size bias correction applied to TCR pairs. In a later analysis, false discovery rates were estimated by permuting HLA or CMV assignments 20 times. In a later analysis, co-occurring TCRs were grouped using DBSCAN, and TCRdist sequence similarity was added for clustering within HLA-allele-positive subsets. Repertoires with fewer than 30,000 or more than 120,000 public chains, plus five repertoires with anomalous nucleotide sharing, were excluded from co-occurrence clustering. The immuneACCESS repertoire file appears here via TCRdb, limited to in-frame rearrangements. These files lack a portion of the clones; in checked studies, under half of the deficit traces to unresolved V genes, and the cause of the others is not known. The V and J calls and clone size were taken over from that table, and D and trimming were inferred from the DNA. The sample table lists roughly 100,000 clones, 83% of them with a count of one. Roughly 6.1% of the sample lies in the top ten.

The clonotype comes from a man between 18 and 35 years old in good health and CMV-seronegative. Sample: PBMCs.

The DNA is TGTGCCAGCAGTCTCATGAGTACAGGGAACTATGGCTACACCTTC. Translation gives CASSLMSTGNYGYTF. The chain uses TRBV5-5 and TRBJ1-2; possibly the D gene is TRBD1, per 6 matching bases. V is cut by 5 bases and J by 2 bases, and the space between the germline ends is 16 bases. The CDR3, cysteine through phenylalanine, is 15 amino acids long. Solely the CDR3 DNA is kept, with 45 bases framed from the first base. As encoded in the germline V gene (reference sequence), CDR1 is SGHKS while CDR2 is YYEKEE.